The 22 T cell receptor beta chains below were found in one sample sequenced in a study of ipilimumab plus nivolumab after autologous stem cell transplantation. Sequencing was performed with immunoSEQ multiplex PCR; in TCRdb, only in-frame clones are kept and a portion is missing. In the table there are about 9,200 clones, over 60% of which are singletons. Material: PBMCs, obtained in a trial of ipilimumab plus nivolumab as post-transplant consolidation. Receptors were obtained from a female donor with multiple myeloma.

The chain is built from TRBV30 and TRBJ2-3, with a weak D call TRBD2 (7 bases). Trimming removed 5 bases from V and 4 bases from J, with 13 bases in between. Germline V gives CDR1 GTSNPN, CDR2 SVGIG (reference sequence). The CDR3 loop spans 13 amino acids. DNA for the CDR3: TGTGCCTGGGGCGAGGGGGGGGCAGATACGCAGTATTTT. Its protein is CAWGEGGADTQYF.

The chain is built from TRBV7-2 and TRBJ2-5; D gene uncertain. The CDR3 is made up of 13 amino acids. The V end was cut by 5 bases, the J end by 5 bases, with 12 bases between. The V gene's germline CDR1 is SGHTA and CDR2 FQGNSA. CDR3 protein: CASSPRSRETQYF. DNA of the CDR3: TGTGCCAGCAGCCCCCGTAGCAGGGAGACCCAGTACTTC. Filled out from reference TRBV7-2 and TRBJ2-5, the complete variable domain reads GAGVSQSPSNKVTEKGKDVELRCDPISGHTALYWYRQSLGQGLEFLIYFQGNSAPDKSGLPSDRFSAERTGGSVSTLTIQRTQQEDSAVYLCASSPRSRETQYFGPGTRLLVL.

The chain couples TRBV6-4 to TRBJ2-2, with D hard to call. The germline V and J ends were trimmed by 6 bases and 4 bases, with 12 bases remaining between them. The CDR3 is 14 residues long. CDR1 and CDR2 (germline): MRHNA, SNTAGT. Written as DNA, the CDR3 is TGTGCCAGCAGCGCTGGGATCTCCACCGGGGAGCTGTTTTTT. This translates into CASSAGISTGELFF.

The genes are TRBV6-5 and TRBJ2-7; D is uncertain. The V and J ends lost 2 bases and 5 bases respectively, with 4 bases between them. The CDR3 covers 11 residues. The germline V gene encodes CDR1 MNHEY and CDR2 SVGAGI. Here the CDR3 reads CASSYDDEQYF. DNA for the CDR3: TGTGCCAGCAGTTACGATGACGAGCAGTACTTC.

About this clone: At one of its ends the junction is not consistent with the germline gene, which may arise from a read error. This rearrangement joins TRBV29-1 to TRBJ1-1, with D unclear. The germline V gene encodes CDR1 SQVTM and CDR2 ANQGSEA. There are 8 residues in the CDR3. The CDR3 DNA follows: TGCAGCGTAACTGGAGCTTTCTTT. It encodes CSVTGAFF.

The V and J genes are TRBV11-3 and TRBJ2-7; D is unclear. The germline CDR1 and CDR2 sequences are SGHNT and YENEEA. This CDR3 is built from 13 residues. Trimming removed 3 bases from V and 5 bases from J, with 11 bases in between. The CDR3 coding sequence is TGTGCCAGCAGCTTGGCCTCGGAAAACGAGCAGTACTTC. This encodes CASSLASENEQYF.

The V call is TRBV28, the J call TRBJ1-2, with D tentatively TRBD1 (6 bases). Germline-derived CDR1 and CDR2 are MDHEN and SYDVKM. Trimming left V 3 bases short and J 1 base short, with 15 bases between. The CDR3 contains 16 residues. CDR3 sequence (DNA): TGTGCCAGCAGTTTTTCTCCAGGACAGAATAACTATGGCTACACCTTC. It encodes CASSFSPGQNNYGYTF.

The chain employs TRBV30 and TRBJ1-3; no clear D gene. The germline V and J ends were trimmed by 3 bases and 1 base, with 16 bases remaining between them. The CDR3 is made up of 16 amino acids. The germline V gene encodes CDR1 GTSNPN and CDR2 SVGIG (reference sequence). CDR3 protein: CAWSYAGEFSGNTIYF. The CDR3 region has the DNA TGTGCCTGGAGCTACGCTGGGGAGTTTTCTGGAAACACCATATATTTT.

This chain links TRBV6-5 with TRBJ2-7, with D unresolved. CDR1 is MNHEY, CDR2 SVGAGI, per germline. This CDR3 is 14 amino acids long. The CDR3 DNA reads as TGTGCAGGCAGTTACGGTAAGAAGCCCTACGAGCAGTACTTC. Translation: CAGSYGKKPYEQYF.

A note on this clone: The sample contains more than one DNA sequence encoding this CDR3. This chain connects TRBV6-1 to TRBJ2-7, with unresolved D. The V end lost 6 bases, the J end lost 0 bases, and 12 bases lay between the germline ends. The length of the CDR3 is 14 residues. CDR1 MNHNS and CDR2 SASEGT come from the germline V gene. This CDR3 reads CASRGARNSYEQYF. CDR3 DNA: TGTGCCAGCAGGGGTGCGAGAAACTCCTACGAGCAGTACTTC.

The V call is TRBV28, the J call TRBJ2-1; 7 bases align to TRBD2. The V segment lost 6 bases and the J segment 4 bases; nucleotides outside the gene matches: 12. Looked up from germline, CDR1 is MDHEN and CDR2 is SYDVKM. This CDR3 region has 16 residues. CDR3 DNA sequence: TGTGCCAGCAGCCCCCCAAGGGGAGGGTCATACAATGAGCAGTTCTTC. Its protein product is CASSPPRGGSYNEQFF. Together with reference TRBV28 and TRBJ2-1, the CDR3 gives the full variable domain: DVKVTQSSRYLVKRTGEKVFLECVQDMDHENMFWYRQDPGLGLRLIYFSYDVKMKEKGDIPEGYSVSREKKERFSLILESASTNQTSMYLCASSPPRGGSYNEQFFGPGTRLTVL.

J is TRBJ2-7 and V is TRBV15; D unclear. Germline V CDR1 and CDR2: LNHNV, YYDKDF (reference sequence). Trimming cost V 3 bases and J 7 bases, with 13 bases left between them. The CDR3 covers 13 residues. CDR3 in amino acids: CATSRKDASEQYF. The CDR3 bases are TGTGCCACCAGCAGGAAGGACGCCTCTGAGCAGTACTTC.

V usage is TRBV11-1 and J usage is TRBJ2-7, with D possibly TRBD1 on 5 matching bases. The CDR3 length is 15 residues. Trimming stripped 3 bases from V and 3 bases from J, with 15 bases between. The V gene's germline CDR1 is SGHAT and CDR2 FQDESV (reference sequence). The CDR3 DNA follows: TGTGCCAGCAGCTTCTCAGTCGACAGAAACTACGAGCAGTACTTC. Its protein product is CASSFSVDRNYEQYF. The full variable domain, completed using reference TRBV11-1 and TRBJ2-7, is EAEVAQSPRYKITEKSQAVAFWCDPISGHATLYWYRQILGQGPELLVQFQDESVVDDSQLPKDRFSAERLKGVDSTLKIQPAELGDSAMYLCASSFSVDRNYEQYFGPGTRLTVT.

This clone was counted once. V gene TRBV19 combines with J gene TRBJ1-2; 8 bases align to TRBD1. Trimming cost V 3 bases and J 6 bases; bases outside gene matches: 0. The CDR3 contains 12 residues. Per germline, CDR1 LNHDA and CDR2 SQIVND (reference sequence). The chain's CDR3 is CASSMTGDGYTF. The CDR3 region has the DNA TGTGCCAGTAGTATGACAGGGGATGGCTACACCTTC. Using reference TRBV19 and TRBJ1-2 for the parts outside the CDR3, the full variable domain is DGGITQSPKYLFRKEGQNVTLSCEQNLNHDAMYWYRQDPGQGLRLIYYSQIVNDFQKGDIAEGYSVSREKKESFPLTVTSAQKNPTAFYLCASSMTGDGYTFGSGTRLTVV.

This chain uses TRBV11-2 with TRBJ2-5, with unresolved D. The CDR3 has 14 amino acids. From germline, CDR1 is SGHAT and CDR2 FQNNGV. V lost 0 bases to trimming and J lost 2 bases, with 7 bases between them. Written as DNA, the CDR3 is TGTGCCAGCAGCTTAGATCACTATCAAGAGACCCAGTACTTC. Its translation: CASSLDHYQETQYF.

This sequence joins TRBV19 and TRBJ1-5; D unclear. CDR1 is LNHDA and CDR2 is SQIVND in the germline V gene (reference sequence). This CDR3 is 16 amino acids long. The V gene lost 1 base and the J gene lost 5 bases, with 15 bases spanning the gap. CDR3 residues: CASSIGARQRYQPQHF. The CDR3 DNA is TGTGCCAGTAGTATAGGGGCCCGCCAAAGGTATCAGCCCCAGCATTTT.

The DNA for the CDR3 is TGTGCCAGCAGTGGGGACAGGGACCAGCCCCAGCATTTT. This translates into CASSGDRDQPQHF. The rearrangement uses TRBV6-6 and TRBJ1-5; 9 bases align to TRBD1. This CDR3 comprises 13 residues. Germline values: CDR1 MNHNY, CDR2 SVGAGI (reference sequence). V gave up 5 bases and J gave up 7 bases; unmatched junction bases: 3.

This clone was observed a few times. V and J are TRBV11-2 and TRBJ1-2; D not resolved. CDR3 length: 12 residues. The V end was cut by 1 base, the J end by 4 bases, with 4 bases between. CDR1 SGHAT and CDR2 FQNNGV come from the germline V gene. CDR3: CASSLGTYGYTF. The CDR3, as DNA: TGTGCCAGCAGCTTAGGGACCTATGGCTACACCTTC.

The rearrangement uses TRBV7-2 and TRBJ1-5; no clear D gene. This CDR3 has 13 residues. V gave up 1 base and J gave up 3 bases, with 4 bases separating them. CDR1 is SGHTA, CDR2 FQGNSA, per germline. This CDR3 is CASSLEINQPQHF. In DNA form, the CDR3 reads TGTGCCAGCAGCTTAGAAATCAATCAGCCCCAGCATTTT.

This clone is termed large. The V and J genes are TRBV5-1 and TRBJ1-2; D is uncertain. The CDR3 extends over 12 amino acids. Between the trimmed V and J ends, which lost 0 bases and 8 bases, there was a span of 8 bases. The germline CDR1 and CDR2 sequences are SGHRS and YFSETQ. The CDR3 reads CASSLDGKGYTF. The CDR3 coding sequence is TGCGCCAGCAGCTTGGATGGGAAGGGCTACACCTTC.

A note on this clone: The sample holds other DNA sequences that translate to the same CDR3. Written as DNA, the CDR3 is TGCGCCAGCAGTCCAGGACTAGCGGAAGAGACCCAGTACTTC. It is translated as CASSPGLAEETQYF. The chain recombines TRBV23-1 with TRBJ2-5; 10 nucleotides line up with TRBD2. TRBV23-1 falls under the ORF class, with uncertain function. This CDR3 comprises 14 residues. The ends lost 4 bases at V and 3 bases at J; junction bases unmatched: 2.

This clone was observed a few times. The chain joins TRBV5-5 to TRBJ2-1; 7 bases agree with TRBD2. The CDR3 is 11 residues long. The germline V gene has CDR1 SGHKS and CDR2 YYEKEE (reference sequence). The junction had 5 bases not matched to a gene; V was cut back by 4 bases and J by 13 bases. The chain's CDR3 is CASSPGTIQFF. CDR3 DNA sequence: TGTGCCAGCAGCCCCGGGACTATCCAGTTCTTC.